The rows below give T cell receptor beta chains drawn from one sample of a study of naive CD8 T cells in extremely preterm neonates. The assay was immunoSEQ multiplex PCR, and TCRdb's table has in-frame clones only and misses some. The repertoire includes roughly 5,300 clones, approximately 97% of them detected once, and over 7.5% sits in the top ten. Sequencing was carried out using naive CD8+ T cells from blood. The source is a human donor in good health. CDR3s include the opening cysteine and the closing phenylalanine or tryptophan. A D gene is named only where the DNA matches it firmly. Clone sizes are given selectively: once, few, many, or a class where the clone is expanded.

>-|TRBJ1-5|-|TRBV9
CASSVGSYPSGNQPQHF
TGTGCCAGCAGCGTAGGGAGTTACCCCTCAGGGAATCAGCCCCAGCATTTT
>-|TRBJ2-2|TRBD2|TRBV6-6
CASSGGARFIGELFF
TGTGCCAGTAGCGGGGGGGCGAGGTTTATCGGGGAGCTGTTTTTT
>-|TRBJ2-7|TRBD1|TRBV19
CASRGTGRFFDEQYF
TGTGCCAGCCGCGGGACAGGGAGGTTCTTTGACGAGCAGTACTTC
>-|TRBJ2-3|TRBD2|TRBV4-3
CASSQDYLAGVGLTDTQYF
TGCGCCAGCAGCCAAGATTACCTAGCGGGAGTAGGGCTGACAGATACGCAGTATTTT
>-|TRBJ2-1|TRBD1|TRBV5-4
CASSLGQEQFF
TGTGCCAGCAGCCTGGGACAGGAGCAGTTCTTC
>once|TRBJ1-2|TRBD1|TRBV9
CASSENRDRDYGYTF
TGTGCCAGCAGCGAAAACCGGGACAGGGACTATGGCTACACCTTC
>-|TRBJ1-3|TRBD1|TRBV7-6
CASSVGQGDTIYF
TGTGCCAGCAGCGTCGGACAGGGGGACACCATATATTTT
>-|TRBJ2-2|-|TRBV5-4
CAGRLVTGELFF
TGTGCCGGTAGACTGGTCACCGGGGAGCTGTTTTTT
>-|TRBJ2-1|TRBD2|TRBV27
CASSLVGLVGGEQFF
TGTGCCAGCAGTTTAGTGGGACTAGTAGGTGGCGAGCAGTTCTTC
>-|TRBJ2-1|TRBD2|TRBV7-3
CASSPYGGTSLEQFF
TGTGCCAGCAGCCCATACGGCGGGACTAGTCTTGAGCAGTTCTTC
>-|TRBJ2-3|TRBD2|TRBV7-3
CASSLTSPDTQYF
TGTGCCAGCTCGTTGACTAGCCCAGATACGCAGTATTTT
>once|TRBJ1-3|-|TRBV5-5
CASSLTGYNAGNTIYF
TGTGCCAGCAGCTTGACAGGGTATAATGCTGGAAACACCATATATTTT
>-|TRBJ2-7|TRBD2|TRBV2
CASSETSGSSYEQYF
TGTGCCAGCAGCGAGACTAGCGGAAGCTCCTACGAGCAGTACTTC
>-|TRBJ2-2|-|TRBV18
CASSPTPNTGELFF
TGTGCCAGCTCCCCGACACCGAACACCGGGGAGCTGTTTTTT
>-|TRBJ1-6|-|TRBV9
CASSVATGYNSPLHF
TGTGCCAGCAGCGTCGCGACAGGATATAATTCCCCCCTCCACTTT
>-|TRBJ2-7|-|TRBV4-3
CASSPQAGRSYEQYF
TGCGCCAGCAGCCCCCAGGCAGGGCGTTCCTACGAGCAGTACTTC
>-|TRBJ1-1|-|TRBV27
CASSFTPRGNTEAFF
TGTGCCAGCAGTTTTACCCCTCGCGGGAACACTGAAGCTTTCTTT
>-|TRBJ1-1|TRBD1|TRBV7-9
CASSSTQGKNTEAFF
TGTGCCAGCAGCTCCACACAGGGGAAAAACACTGAAGCTTTCTTT